These 32 T cell receptor beta chains came from one sample sequenced in a study of OX40 agonist ivuxolimab in advanced cancers. Receptors were amplified or captured by the immunoSEQ multiplex PCR assay. This is the immuneACCESS table as TCRdb keeps it, with only in-frame sequences that have V and J called. A part of the clones is gone; compared with another copy, unresolved V genes explain less than half, and the rest is unexplained. Recorded for this sample are about 83,000 clones; approximately 84% of them occurred a single time. The ten biggest clones cover less than 9.5% of the sample. The material was CD4+ or CD8+ T cells sorted from blood, obtained in a trial of the OX40 agonist ivuxolimab. These receptors all stem from an adult with an advanced solid tumor such as melanoma, head and neck, liver or kidney cancer.

The rearrangement uses TRBV5-6 and TRBJ2-7; 10 nucleotides line up with TRBD1. With V trimmed by 1 base and J by 7 bases, 8 bases remained unmatched. The CDR3 is made up of 15 amino acids. The germline V gene encodes CDR1 SGHDT and CDR2 YYEEEE. The DNA of the CDR3 is TGTGCCAGCAGCTTGTTGGGGACAGGGGTTGGGGAGCAGTACTTC. It encodes CASSLLGTGVGEQYF.

V gene TRBV6-6 combines with J gene TRBJ1-5; no firm D call. Trimming shortened V by 6 bases and J by 5 bases, and 14 bases separated the two germline ends. This CDR3 contains 14 residues. Germline values: CDR1 MNHNY, CDR2 SVGAGI (reference sequence). DNA of the CDR3: TGTGCCAGCAGCCGCCTGCCGGGCGATCAGCCCCAGCATTTT. Translated, it gives CASSRLPGDQPQHF.

The J gene is TRBJ2-3, the V gene TRBV19, with 10 bases identical to TRBD2. Per germline, CDR1 LNHDA and CDR2 SQIVND (reference sequence). The V gene end was trimmed by 5 bases and the J gene end by 3 bases; junction bases not matched to a gene: 5. The CDR3 runs to 15 residues. CDR3 amino acids: CASSPAGGMTDTQYF. CDR3 DNA sequence: TGTGCCAGTAGTCCAGCGGGGGGGATGACAGATACGCAGTATTTT.

CDR3: CASSLSLGIINEQFF. DNA for the CDR3: TGTGCCAGCAGCCTATCATTGGGAATCATCAATGAGCAGTTCTTC. This chain uses TRBV5-6 with TRBJ2-1; D gene uncertain. The germline V gene has CDR1 SGHDT and CDR2 YYEEEE. The V gene lost 4 bases and the J gene lost 6 bases, with 17 bases spanning the gap. CDR3 length equals 15 residues. Filled out from reference TRBV5-6 and TRBJ2-1, the complete variable domain reads DAGVTQSPTHLIKTRGQQVTLRCSPKSGHDTVSWYQQALGQGPQFIFQYYEEEERQRGNFPDRFSGHQFPNYSSELNVNALLLGDSALYLCASSLSLGIINEQFFGPGTRLTVL.

The gene calls are TRBV7-9 and TRBJ2-6, with 8 nucleotides matching TRBD1. The CDR3 runs 17 residues. Germline CDR1 reads SEHNR; CDR2 reads FQNEAQ (reference sequence). The V segment lost 0 bases and the J segment 4 bases; nucleotides outside the gene matches: 5. CDR3: CASSLAGQAIGANVLTF. CDR3 nucleotides: TGTGCCAGCAGCTTAGCGGGACAGGCAATCGGGGCCAACGTCCTGACTTTC.

This clone showed up just a few times. In DNA form, the CDR3 reads TGCGCCAGCAGCTTGGGGATGCGCGCCTCCGAGCGCACTGAAGCTTTCTTT. This sequence encodes CASSLGMRASERTEAFF. The chain recombines TRBV5-1 with TRBJ1-1; D call uncertain. The CDR3 covers 17 residues. Germline-derived CDR1 and CDR2 are SGHRS and YFSETQ. V was clipped by 0 bases and J by 4 bases, with 19 bases between them.

The rearrangement joins TRBV10-2 to TRBJ2-1, with D uncertain. V gave up 6 bases and J gave up 3 bases, with 15 bases separating them. CDR3 length equals 15 residues. In germline, CDR1 is WSHSY, CDR2 SAAADI. The CDR3 loop is CASSIFAPDYNEQFF. Written as DNA, the CDR3 is TGCGCCAGCAGCATTTTCGCCCCCGACTACAATGAGCAGTTCTTC.

This chain links TRBV7-9 with TRBJ2-3; D gene uncertain. V was cut by 5 bases and J by 6 bases, with 9 bases left in between. CDR3 length: 12 residues. The germline gives CDR1 SEHNR, CDR2 FQNEAQ (reference sequence). CDR3 region: CASSHSPDTQYF. As DNA, the CDR3 is TGTGCCAGCAGCCATAGCCCCGATACGCAGTATTTT.

The chain employs TRBV10-3 and TRBJ2-7; 8 nucleotides align to TRBD2. CDR1 ENHRY and CDR2 SYGVKD come from the germline V gene. Germline trimming cut 10 bases from V and 2 bases from J; bases unmatched to any gene: 13. CDR3 size: 15 residues. This CDR3 reads CATAKLAEGTYEQYF. CDR3 sequence (DNA): TGTGCCACCGCCAAACTAGCGGAGGGGACCTACGAGCAGTACTTC.

This chain joins TRBV6-5 and TRBJ1-4; D possibly corresponds to TRBD1 (5 bases). From germline, CDR1 is MNHEY and CDR2 SVGAGI. Trimming pared 2 bases from V and 4 bases from J, leaving 11 bases between. The CDR3 totals 15 residues. The CDR3 loop reads CASSYRQGLNEKLFF. The CDR3 coding sequence is TGTGCCAGCAGTTACAGGCAGGGTCTTAATGAAAAACTGTTTTTT.

This sequence joins TRBV6-6 and TRBJ2-5, with TRBD1 matching over 7 bases. The closer fit of TRBJ2-7 to the DNA end suggests the J call may be wrong. The CDR3 has 13 residues. Germline V gives CDR1 MNHNY, CDR2 SVGAGI (reference sequence). CDR3 DNA sequence: TGTGCCAGCAGTGCCGGGACAGCCTACGAGCAGTACTTC. Its protein product is CASSAGTAYEQYF.

This clone has only one observation. The chain recombines TRBV29-1 with TRBJ1-2; D is possibly TRBD1 (5 bases). Deletions cut 2 bases from V and 8 bases from J, with 6 bases between. Germline V gene data show CDR1 as SQVTM and CDR2 as ANQGSEA. The CDR3 extends over 10 amino acids. CDR3 DNA sequence: TGCAGCGTTGAAAGGGACGGCTACACCTTC. It translates to CSVERDGYTF.

The gene calls are TRBV6-6 and TRBJ2-6; the D gene is possibly TRBD1 (5 bases). Trimming took 6 bases from V and 1 from J, leaving 13 bases between them. CDR1 is MNHNY and CDR2 is SVGAGI in the germline V gene (reference sequence). The CDR3 is made up of 16 amino acids. CDR3 in DNA: TGTGCCAGCAGCCCCGGGTCAGGGTCTGGGGCCAACGTCCTGACTTTC. Translated, it gives CASSPGSGSGANVLTF.

The chain links TRBV27 to TRBJ2-3; D may match TRBD1 or TRBD2 (5 bases each). With 4 bases removed from V and 9 bases from J, the gap between germline ends came to 20 bases. CDR3 size: 15 residues. Germline V lookup: CDR1 MNHEY, CDR2 SMNVEV (reference sequence). The CDR3 DNA reads as TGTGCCAGCAGTTCGATGACACGGGACGTGTTCACGCAGTATTTT. Translated: CASSSMTRDVFTQYF.

The gene calls are TRBV6-6 and TRBJ1-2, with a weak D call TRBD1 (5 bases). CDR1 MNHNY and CDR2 SVGAGI come from the germline V gene (reference sequence). Trimming removed 6 bases at V and 0 bases at J, with 8 bases between. The CDR3 has 13 amino acids. The CDR3 loop reads CASRTATNYGYTF. CDR3 DNA: TGTGCCAGCAGGACAGCAACTAACTATGGCTACACCTTC.

This chain links TRBV4-1 with TRBJ1-1, with D maybe TRBD1 (5 bases). The V gene lost 1 base and the J gene lost 5 bases, with 14 bases spanning the gap. Germline assignment: CDR1 MGHRA and CDR2 YSYEKL. The CDR3 has 15 amino acids. The CDR3 region has the DNA TGCGCCAGCAGCCAAGTGATAGGGGTAAGGACTGAAGCTTTCTTT. Translation gives CASSQVIGVRTEAFF.

The J gene is TRBJ1-1, the V gene TRBV6-1; D is uncertain. Germline V gene lookup returns CDR1 MNHNS and CDR2 SASEGT. The CDR3 contains 11 residues. The germline V and J ends were trimmed by 6 bases and 2 bases, with 4 bases remaining between them. CDR3 loop: CASRINTEAFF. DNA for the CDR3: TGTGCCAGCAGGATTAACACTGAAGCTTTCTTT.

This chain connects TRBV30 to TRBJ1-6; 7 bases are shared with TRBD1. The ends lost 3 bases at V and 7 bases at J; junction bases unmatched: 6. Germline V gene sequence: CDR1 GTSNPN, CDR2 SVGIG (reference sequence). This CDR3 has 14 amino acids. CDR3 amino acids: CAWRATGWNSPLHF. The DNA for the CDR3 is TGTGCCTGGAGGGCGACAGGGTGGAATTCACCCCTCCACTTT.

This chain joins TRBV29-1 and TRBJ1-1, with D perhaps TRBD1 (6 bases). The CDR3 has 14 amino acids. Germline V gives CDR1 SQVTM, CDR2 ANQGSEA. V was cut by 5 bases and J by 5 bases, with 18 bases left in between. The CDR3 loop is CSVPTGGSGTEAFF. In nucleotides, the CDR3 is TGCAGCGTTCCTACGGGGGGCAGCGGGACTGAAGCTTTCTTT. The full variable domain, its missing parts supplied by reference TRBV29-1 and TRBJ1-1, is SAVISQKPSRDICQRGTSLTIQCQVDSQVTMMFWYRQQPGQSLTLIATANQGSEATYESGFVIDKFPISRPNLTFSTLTVSNMSPEDSSIYLCSVPTGGSGTEAFFGQGTRLTVV.

The chain is built from TRBV2 and TRBJ2-5; 10 bases agree with TRBD2. Unmatched junction bases numbered 10, after V lost 4 bases and J lost 5 bases. Germline values: CDR1 SNHLY, CDR2 FYNNEI. There are 16 residues in the CDR3. The CDR3 DNA is TGTGCCAGCAGTGGTCGAGCGGGAGGGGGAGGGGAGACCCAGTACTTC. Translating it yields CASSGRAGGGGETQYF.

This clone has only a few counts. The gene calls are TRBV10-3 and TRBJ2-3; TRBD2 aligns across 11 bases. After removal of 6 bases from V and 5 bases from J, the junction contained 10 bases not matched to a gene. The germline V gene encodes CDR1 ENHRY and CDR2 SYGVKD. This CDR3 contains 16 residues. This chain's CDR3 is CAISTSGGGRRDTQYF. The DNA for the CDR3 is TGTGCCATCAGCACTAGCGGGGGCGGTCGGAGAGATACGCAGTATTTT.

This chain uses TRBV7-9 with TRBJ2-1, with a possible D match to TRBD2 (5 bases). The length of the CDR3 is 14 residues. CDR1 and CDR2 (germline): SEHNR, FQNEAQ (reference sequence). V shed 8 bases and J shed 0 bases, with 11 bases lying between them. The CDR3 protein is CASELVTSYNEQFF. The CDR3 DNA is TGTGCCAGCGAACTAGTGACCTCCTACAATGAGCAGTTCTTC.

The chain recombines TRBV19 with TRBJ1-2, with TRBD1 matching over 9 bases. The CDR3 consists of 13 residues. Germline assignment: CDR1 LNHDA and CDR2 SQIVND (reference sequence). The V gene end was trimmed by 8 bases and the J gene end by 8 bases; junction bases not matched to a gene: 9. CDR3 sequence reads: CASVTGGVGGYTF. The CDR3 DNA reads as TGTGCCAGTGTCACAGGGGGCGTAGGGGGCTACACCTTC.

The chain uses TRBV9 and TRBJ2-7, with D uncertain. The V gene lost 4 bases and the J gene lost 5 bases, with 13 bases spanning the gap. From germline, CDR1 is SGDLS and CDR2 YYNGEE. This CDR3 region has 13 residues. CDR3 sequence reads: CASSPRPANEQYF. The CDR3 nucleotides are TGTGCCAGCAGCCCACGGCCGGCGAACGAGCAGTACTTC. Looking up the rest from reference TRBV9 and TRBJ2-7 gives the full variable domain: DSGVTQTPKHLITATGQRVTLRCSPRSGDLSVYWYQQSLDQGLQFLIQYYNGEERAKGNILERFSAQQFPDLHSELNLSSLELGDSALYFCASSPRPANEQYFGPGTRLTVT.

This sequence joins TRBV30 and TRBJ1-3; D may be TRBD1 (6 bases). Trimming removed 1 base from V and 0 bases from J, with 22 bases in between. Germline CDR1 reads GTSNPN; CDR2 reads SVGIG (reference sequence). CDR3 length: 19 residues. CDR3 in amino acids: CAWSAPSWTAYHSGNTIYF. As DNA, the CDR3 is TGTGCCTGGAGTGCCCCCTCTTGGACAGCGTACCACTCTGGAAACACCATATATTTT.

The chain uses TRBV7-8 and TRBJ2-5, with TRBD1 identical over 7 bases. CDR1 SGHVS and CDR2 FQNEAQ come from the germline V gene. The CDR3 is 15 amino acids. V was pared by 4 bases and J by 5 bases, with 10 bases of the junction left unmatched. CDR3 bases: TGTGCCAGCAGCTCCCCCCGTGGCAGGGGGGAGACCCAGTACTTC. This sequence encodes CASSSPRGRGETQYF. The whole variable domain, remainder taken from reference TRBV7-8 and TRBJ2-5, is GAGVSQSPRYKVAKRGQDVALRCDPISGHVSLFWYQQALGQGPEFLTYFQNEAQLDKSGLPSDRFFAERPEGSVSTLKIQRTQQEDSAVYLCASSSPRGRGETQYFGPGTRLLVL.

The chain links TRBV6-5 to TRBJ1-2; weak D call: TRBD1 (5 bases). Germline loops: CDR1 MNHEY, CDR2 SVGAGI. The CDR3 runs 13 residues. V was clipped by 5 bases and J by 3 bases, with 10 bases between them. The CDR3 region is CASSPQGDYGYTF. The CDR3 bases are TGTGCCAGCAGTCCTCAGGGAGACTATGGCTACACCTTC.

The gene calls are TRBV30 and TRBJ1-1; possible D gene TRBD1, 6 bases. CDR1 is GTSNPN and CDR2 is SVGIG in the germline V gene (reference sequence). This CDR3 has 13 residues. The germline V and J ends were trimmed by 6 bases and 6 bases, with 17 bases remaining between them. The CDR3 is CACPGTSGAEAFF. The CDR3 DNA reads TGTGCCTGCCCAGGGACAAGTGGGGCTGAAGCTTTCTTT.

V and J are TRBV5-8 and TRBJ1-6, with TRBD1 matching over 8 bases. Germline V gene lookup returns CDR1 SGHTS and CDR2 YDEGEE. This CDR3 comprises 14 residues. V dropped 6 bases and J dropped 10; count of bases not matched to a gene: 9. The CDR3 bases are TGTGCCAGCAACAGAGACAGGGGAGTCTCACCCCTCCACTTT. It codes for CASNRDRGVSPLHF. The full variable domain, in which reference TRBV5-8 and TRBJ1-6 provide the parts outside the CDR3, is EAGVTQSPTHLIKTRGQQATLRCSPISGHTSVYWYQQALGLGLQFLLWYDEGEERNRGNFPPRFSGRQFPNYSSELNVNALELEDSALYLCASNRDRGVSPLHFGNGTRLTVT.

The chain combines TRBV5-4 with TRBJ1-2, with TRBD1 as a possible D gene (5 bases). The germline gives CDR1 SGHNT, CDR2 YYREEE (reference sequence). The CDR3 totals 13 residues. Trimming cost V 1 base and J 6 bases, with 10 bases left between them. The CDR3 region is CASSLMGVDGYTF. The CDR3 DNA is TGTGCCAGCAGCTTGATGGGGGTCGATGGCTACACCTTC.

V usage is TRBV6-6 and J usage is TRBJ1-4, with no clear D. The CDR3 is made up of 12 amino acids. Trimming cost V 0 bases and J 8 bases, with 4 bases left between them. CDR1 is MNHNY and CDR2 is SVGAGI in the germline V gene (reference sequence). The CDR3 nucleotides read TGTGCCAGCAGTTACTCGAAGGAAAAACTGTTTTTT. Amino acid sequence: CASSYSKEKLFF.

This chain connects TRBV9 to TRBJ2-5, with 7 bases fitting TRBD2. CDR1 and CDR2 (germline): SGDLS, YYNGEE. Losses at the gene ends were 0 bases for V and 5 bases for J; bases not matched to a gene: 1. The length of the CDR3 is 13 residues. CDR3 loop: CASSVDSGETQYF. Written as DNA, the CDR3 is TGTGCCAGCAGCGTAGATAGCGGGGAGACCCAGTACTTC.